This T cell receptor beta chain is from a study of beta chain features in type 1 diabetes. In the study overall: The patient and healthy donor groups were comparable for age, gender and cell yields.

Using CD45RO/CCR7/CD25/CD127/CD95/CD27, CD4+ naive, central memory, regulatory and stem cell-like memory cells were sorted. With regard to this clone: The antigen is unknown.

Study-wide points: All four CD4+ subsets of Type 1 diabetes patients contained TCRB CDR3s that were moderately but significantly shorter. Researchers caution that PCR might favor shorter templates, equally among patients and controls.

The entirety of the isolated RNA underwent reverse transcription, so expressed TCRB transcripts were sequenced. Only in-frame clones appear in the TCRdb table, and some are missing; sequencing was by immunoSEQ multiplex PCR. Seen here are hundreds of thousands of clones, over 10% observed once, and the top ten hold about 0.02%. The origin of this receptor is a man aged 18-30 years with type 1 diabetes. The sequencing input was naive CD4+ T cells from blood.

This CDR3 is CASKPGQEPYEQYF. Here the CDR3 DNA reads TGTGCCAGCAAACCGGGACAGGAGCCTTACGAGCAGTACTTC. The V and J genes are TRBV6-5 and TRBJ2-7; 8 bases match TRBD1. V shed 7 bases, J shed 4 bases, and the junction held 9 bases outside the gene matches. This CDR3 spans 14 amino acids. CDR1 is MNHEY and CDR2 is SVGAGI in the germline V gene.